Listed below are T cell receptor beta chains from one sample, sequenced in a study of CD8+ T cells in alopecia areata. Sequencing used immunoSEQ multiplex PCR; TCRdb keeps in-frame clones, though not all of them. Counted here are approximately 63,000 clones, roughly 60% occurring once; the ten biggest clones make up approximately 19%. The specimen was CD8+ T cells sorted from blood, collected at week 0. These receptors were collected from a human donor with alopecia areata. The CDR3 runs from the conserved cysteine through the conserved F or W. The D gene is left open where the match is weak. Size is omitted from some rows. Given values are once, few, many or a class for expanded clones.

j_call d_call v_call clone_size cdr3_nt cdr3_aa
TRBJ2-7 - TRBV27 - TGTGCCAGCAGCACGGGTGGGTCACGTCGTTACGAGCAGTACTTC CASSTGGSRRYEQYF
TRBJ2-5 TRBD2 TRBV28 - TGTGCCAGCAGTCCAGGACTAGTCCAAGAGACCCAGTACTTC CASSPGLVQETQYF
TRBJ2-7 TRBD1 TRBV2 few TGTGCCAGCAGGGGGACAGGGGGCTTGTACGAGCAGTACTTC CASRGTGGLYEQYF
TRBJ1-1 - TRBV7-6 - TGTGCCAGCAGCCGCGGGGGAGACACTGAAGCTTTCTTT CASSRGGDTEAFF
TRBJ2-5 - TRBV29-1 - TGCAGCGTTGAAGGGGGGAGCGGGGAGACCCAGTACTTC CSVEGGSGETQYF
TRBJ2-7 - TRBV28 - TGTGCCAGCAGTGTGGTCGCAGGCTCCTACGAGCAGTACTTC CASSVVAGSYEQYF
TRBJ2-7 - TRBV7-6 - TGTGCCAGCAGCCTGGGTGGGCGGTTTAGCTCCTACGAGCAGTACTTC CASSLGGRFSSYEQYF
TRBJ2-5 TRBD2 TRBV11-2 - TGTGCCAGCAGCTTGGAGGGACTAGGGATACAAGAGACCCAGTACTTC CASSLEGLGIQETQYF
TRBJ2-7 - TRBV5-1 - TGCGCCAGCAGCTTCCGGGACGGAAGCTACGAGCAGTACTTC CASSFRDGSYEQYF
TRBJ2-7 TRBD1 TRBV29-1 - TGCAGCGTTCAGGCAGGGGGAGTATACGAGCAGTACTTC CSVQAGGVYEQYF
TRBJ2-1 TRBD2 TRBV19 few TGTGCCAGTAGTATAACTACTAGCGGGCCTTCCTACAATGAGCAGTTCTTC CASSITTSGPSYNEQFF
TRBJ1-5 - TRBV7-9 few TGTGCCAGCAGCTATGGTAGGGGGAATCAGCCCCAGCATTTT CASSYGRGNQPQHF
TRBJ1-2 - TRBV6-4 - TGTGCCAGCAGCTTAGCGACCGGGACCGTTTTTTATGGCTACACCTTC CASSLATGTVFYGYTF
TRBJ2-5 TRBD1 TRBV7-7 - TGTGCCAGCCGAATATCCCAGGGGGCTTCGGAGACCCAGTACTTC CASRISQGASETQYF
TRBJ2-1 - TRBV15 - TGTGCCACCAGCAGCGGGGCAACTTCCTACAATGAGCAGTTCTTC CATSSGATSYNEQFF
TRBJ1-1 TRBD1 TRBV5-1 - TGCGCCAGCAGCTTGGTAGGGACAGGGAACACTGAAGCTTTCTTT CASSLVGTGNTEAFF
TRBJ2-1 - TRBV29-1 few TGCATCCCAGCACTAGCACCCGACAATGAGCAGTTCTTC CIPALAPDNEQFF
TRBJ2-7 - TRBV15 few TGTGCCACCAGCAGAGATCTAAGTCCGCCCCACGAGCAGTACTTC CATSRDLSPPHEQYF
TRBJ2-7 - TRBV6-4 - TGTGCCATCAGTGAGGGCGAGACAGCGAGCTCCTACGAGCAGTACTTC CAISEGETASSYEQYF
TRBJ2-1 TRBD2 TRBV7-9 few TGTGCCAGCAGCCCCACTAGCGGGGGGACCAATGAGCAGTTCTTC CASSPTSGGTNEQFF
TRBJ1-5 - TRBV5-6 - TGTGCCAGCAGCTTGTCCCGGATTAATCAGCCCCAGCATTTT CASSLSRINQPQHF
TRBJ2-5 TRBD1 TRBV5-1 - TGCGCCAGCAGCTTGGACAGGGGGTTCCAAGAGACCCAGTACTTC CASSLDRGFQETQYF
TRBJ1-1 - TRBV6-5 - TGTGCCAGCAGTCCGGGGGGCTCTGAAGCTTTCTTT CASSPGGSEAFF
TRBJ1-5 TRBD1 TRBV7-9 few TGTGCCAGCAGCTTATCGACAGGGGGTAGCAATCAGCCCCAGCATTTT CASSLSTGGSNQPQHF
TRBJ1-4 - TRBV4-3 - TGCGCCAGCAGCCTTGGGGGCAGGGGAAGAGAAAAACTGTTTTTT CASSLGGRGREKLFF
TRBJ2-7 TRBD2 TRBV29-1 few TGCAGCGTCGGGACTAGCGATATCTACGAGCAGTACTTC CSVGTSDIYEQYF
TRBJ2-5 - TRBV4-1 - TGCGCCAGCAGCCAAGTACTCTCCCAAGGGGACCAGTACTTC CASSQVLSQGDQYF
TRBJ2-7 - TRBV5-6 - TGTGCCAGCAGCTTGAACGGCAGGCCTTACGAGCAGTACTTC CASSLNGRPYEQYF
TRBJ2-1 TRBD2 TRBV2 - TGTGCCAGCAGTGCAAGACTAGCGGGAGATGAGCAGTTCTTC CASSARLAGDEQFF
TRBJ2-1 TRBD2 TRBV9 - TGTGCCAGCACCACTAGCGGGAGTGGCGATGAGCAGTTCTTC CASTTSGSGDEQFF
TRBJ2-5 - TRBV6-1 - TGTGCCAGCAGTGACGAGGTGGGGGGTTCTGAGACCCAGTACTTC CASSDEVGGSETQYF
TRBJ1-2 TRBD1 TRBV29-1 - TGCAGCGTTGAATACGCTCCGGAGACAGGGCGCAACTATGGCTACACCTTC CSVEYAPETGRNYGYTF
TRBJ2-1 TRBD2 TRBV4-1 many TGCGCCAGCAGCCAAGTCGGGGGGACCCCCTCCTACAATGAGCAGTTCTTC CASSQVGGTPSYNEQFF
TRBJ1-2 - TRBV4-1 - TGCGCCAGCAGCCAAGATTACACAGGGTATGGCTACACCTTC CASSQDYTGYGYTF
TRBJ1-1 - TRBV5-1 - TGCGCCAGCAGCTTGGATGGGCAACACACTGAAGCTTTCTTT CASSLDGQHTEAFF
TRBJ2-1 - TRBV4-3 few TGCGCCAGCAGCCAAGACGAGGATTCCTACAATGAGCAGTTCTTC CASSQDEDSYNEQFF
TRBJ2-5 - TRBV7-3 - TGTGCCAGCAGCCCCTCTGGGGGGCAAGAGACCCAGTACTTC CASSPSGGQETQYF
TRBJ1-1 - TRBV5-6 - TGTGCCAGCAGCTACGGTGCTGAAGCTTTCTTT CASSYGAEAFF
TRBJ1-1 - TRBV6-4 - TGTGCCAGCAGTGAAGGTGGACCGAACACTGAAGCTTTCTTT CASSEGGPNTEAFF
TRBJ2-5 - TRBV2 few TGTGCCAGCATTGAGGGCAAAGGAAAGACCCAGTACTTC CASIEGKGKTQYF
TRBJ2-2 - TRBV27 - TGTGCCAGCACCCCAAGAGGGGCGAACACCGGGGAGCTGTTTTTT CASTPRGANTGELFF